Listed here are 5 T cell receptor beta chains from one sample, sequenced in a study of CD8 T cells in ankylosing spondylitis. General observations from the study: Roughly eight highly homologous variants made up a TCR beta motif that seemed to typify ankylosing spondylitis blood.

Their recognized antigens are unknown. Via MiXCR, TCRdb re-called the 5' RACE reads, giving one row per CDR3 protein. Here the sample spans 700,000 to 1,000,000 distinct CDR3 sequences, about 11% being singletons. Sequencing was performed on blood, either unsorted or a sorted T cell fraction (not recorded which). All receptors come from a male donor with ankylosing spondylitis.

The chain combines TRBV28 with TRBJ2-5; the match to TRBD2 covers 7 bases. The CDR3 length is 13 residues. V dropped 7 bases and J dropped 8; count of bases not matched to a gene: 10. Germline V CDR1 and CDR2: MDHEN, SYDVKM. CDR3: CASTPGGDETQYF. The DNA for the CDR3 is TGTGCCAGCACACCGGGGGGAGACGAAACCCAGTACTTC. Looking up the rest from reference TRBV28 and TRBJ2-5 gives the full variable domain: DVKVTQSSRYLVKRTGEKVFLECVQDMDHENMFWYRQDPGLGLRLIYFSYDVKMKEKGDIPEGYSVSREKKERFSLILESASTNQTSMYLCASTPGGDETQYFGPGTRLLVL.

In its sample, this clonotype was seen once. The chain has TRBV20-1 and TRBJ1-1, with D perhaps TRBD1 (5 bases). This CDR3 region has 14 residues. Trimming cost V 0 bases and J 7 bases, with 15 bases left between them. CDR1 DFQATT and CDR2 SNEGSKA come from the germline V gene (reference sequence). CDR3 protein: CSARDSRGGSEAFF. DNA for the CDR3: TGCAGTGCTAGAGATTCGCGGGGCGGTAGTGAAGCTTTCTTT.

V and J are TRBV4-3 and TRBJ2-3; D is perhaps TRBD1 (5 bases). V was trimmed by 0 bases and J by 6 bases, leaving 19 bases between them. The germline gives CDR1 LGHNA, CDR2 YSLEER. CDR3 size: 17 residues. As DNA, the CDR3 is TGCGCCAGCAGCCAAGATTCGCAGGGAAAAAAGAGGGATACGCAGTATTTT. Residues: CASSQDSQGKKRDTQYF.

The rearrangement uses TRBV4-3 and TRBJ1-2; D is unresolved. The CDR3 runs 15 residues. The V and J ends lost 4 bases and 0 bases respectively, with 12 bases between them. The V gene's germline CDR1 is LGHNA and CDR2 YSLEER. Here the CDR3 reads CASSPGIRANYGYTF. CDR3 nucleotide sequence: TGCGCCAGCAGCCCCGGTATTAGGGCTAACTATGGCTACACCTTC.

This clonotype was recorded at least ten times. V gene TRBV29-1 combines with J gene TRBJ2-1; D may be TRBD1 or TRBD2 (5 bases each). The ends were cut back, 3 bases at V and 4 bases at J, with 13 bases in the middle. CDR3 length: 14 amino acids. CDR1 and CDR2 (germline): SQVTM, ANQGSEA. This CDR3 is CSVEGPLPYNEQFF. CDR3 coding DNA: TGCAGCGTTGAGGGACCGCTACCTTACAATGAGCAGTTCTTC.